The 14 T cell receptor beta chains reported below all come from one sample, sequenced in a study of T cells in Graves' hyperthyroidism and ophthalmopathy. Regions amplified from RNA transcripts were the TCR beta CDR3 regions. An initial round of RT-PCR targeting the TCR CDR3 relied on the HTBI primer set. Via MiXCR, TCRdb re-called the multiplex PCR reads, giving one row per CDR3 protein. The data contain roughly 710,000 distinct CDR3 sequences, just over 35% of them singletons. The sample taken for sequencing was blood. The receptors were sampled from a woman in her thirties or forties with Graves' hyperthyroidism.

Ten or more counts support this clonotype. The chain has TRBV10-3 and TRBJ2-6; tentatively, D is TRBD1 (6 bases). V dropped 3 bases and J dropped 0 bases, with 15 bases sitting between them. This CDR3 has 18 amino acids. The germline CDR1 and CDR2 sequences are ENHRY and SYGVKD. The CDR3 DNA sequence: TGTGCCATCAGTGAAGGGGGACCCACAAGCTCTGGGGCCAACGTCCTGACTTTC. Translation: CAISEGGPTSSGANVLTF.

The chain has TRBV19 and TRBJ2-2; D is perhaps TRBD2 (6 bases). The CDR3 covers 16 residues. The V end lost 4 bases, the J end lost 7 bases, and 19 bases lay between the germline ends. Germline-derived CDR1 and CDR2 are LNHDA and SQIVND (reference sequence). The CDR3 loop is CASSTQAGRDSGELFF. CDR3 sequence (DNA): TGTGCCAGTAGTACACAAGCGGGCCGAGATAGCGGGGAGCTGTTTTTT.

The CDR3 coding sequence is TGTGCCACCAGTGATTCCGGGACAGAAGAAAAACTGTTTTTT. It is translated as CATSDSGTEEKLFF. V and J are TRBV24-1 and TRBJ1-4; 7 bases fit TRBD1. This CDR3 has 14 residues. V was clipped by 2 bases and J by 8 bases; unmatched bases: 4. Germline lookup yields CDR1 KGHDR and CDR2 SFDVKD.

V and J are TRBV11-3 and TRBJ1-4; D is uncertain. V was trimmed by 5 bases and J by 5 bases, leaving 12 bases between them. This CDR3 comprises 14 residues. Looked up from germline, CDR1 is SGHNT and CDR2 is YENEEA. CDR3 sequence reads: CASSQNPGNEKLFF. In nucleotides, the CDR3 is TGTGCCAGCAGCCAAAACCCCGGGAATGAAAAACTGTTTTTT.

A word on this clonotype: The junction shows a germline mismatch at one end, possibly a read error. The CDR3 loop is CASSYHQPLGQENYGYTF. CDR3 bases: TGTGCCAGCAGTTACCACCAACCACTCGGACAGGAGAACTATGGCTACACCTTC. This chain uses TRBV10-1 with TRBJ1-2; TRBD1 matches 7 bases. This CDR3 is 18 amino acids long. The germline V gene has CDR1 WNHNN and CDR2 SYGVQD (reference sequence).

This clonotype has only a few counts. The chain recombines TRBV29-1 with TRBJ1-1; TRBD1 is a possible D gene (5 bases). The germline gives CDR1 SQVTM, CDR2 ANQGSEA. The V end was cut by 7 bases, the J end by 5 bases, with 11 bases between. This CDR3 region has 11 residues. The CDR3 is CSADQGTEAFF. In DNA, the CDR3 is TGCAGCGCAGATCAGGGAACTGAAGCTTTCTTT.

This clonotype was detected many times. The chain links TRBV5-1 to TRBJ1-1; D unresolved. This CDR3 has 13 residues. The germline V and J ends were trimmed by 1 base and 4 bases, with 8 bases remaining between them. Germline CDR1 SGHRS, CDR2 YFSETQ. The CDR3 DNA reads TGCGCCAGCAGCTTGTCGCGGGCCACTGAAGCTTTCTTT. Its protein product is CASSLSRATEAFF.

This clonotype showed up just a few times. V gene TRBV20-1 combines with J gene TRBJ1-4; no clear D gene. The CDR3 spans 14 residues. The V end lost 1 base, the J end lost 5 bases, and 11 bases lay between the germline ends. The V gene's germline CDR1 is DFQATT and CDR2 SNEGSKA (reference sequence). The CDR3 here is CSARAQLVNEKLFF. The CDR3 nucleotides read TGCAGTGCTAGAGCGCAGTTAGTGAATGAAAAACTGTTTTTT.

This clonotype was picked up many times. V is TRBV7-2 and J is TRBJ1-5; D is unclear. Trimming removed 5 bases at V and 6 bases at J, with 20 bases between. The germline V gene has CDR1 SGHTA and CDR2 FQGNSA. The CDR3 is 16 amino acids. This chain's CDR3 is CASSREATGAGQPQHF. The CDR3 DNA reads TGTGCCAGCAGCCGGGAAGCGACGGGCGCGGGTCAGCCCCAGCATTTT.

This clonotype has ten or more counts. The chain links TRBV12-3 or TRBV12-4 to TRBJ1-4; 7 nucleotides align to TRBD1. The CDR3 totals 13 residues. The J segment lost 14 bases and the V segment lost 4 bases, leaving 10 bases of the junction unmatched. The CDR3 reads CASSSDQTGDLFF. In DNA, the CDR3 is TGTGCCAGCAGTTCCGACCAAACAGGGGATCTGTTTTTT.

As for this clonotype: A much more abundant neighbour one base away suggests this may be a read error. The genes are TRBV29-1 and TRBJ1-2; 10 bases map to TRBD1. CDR1 and CDR2 (germline): SQVTM, ANQGSEA. Unmatched junction bases numbered 10, after V lost 6 bases and J lost 3 bases. The length of the CDR3 is 15 residues. In DNA form, the CDR3 reads TGCAGCGTGTGCACCGGGACAGGGGAGGACTATGGCTACACCTTC. It codes for CSVCTGTGEDYGYTF.

The chain carries TRBV10-3 and TRBJ2-7, with D perhaps TRBD2 (6 bases). Germline CDR1 reads ENHRY; CDR2 reads SYGVKD. The CDR3 extends over 13 amino acids. The CDR3 here is CVTGGIPSHEQYF. The CDR3 coding sequence is TGTGTCACCGGGGGTATCCCAAGCCACGAGCAGTACTTC.

This clonotype was seen only a few times. J is TRBJ2-2 and V is TRBV11-2; 7 nucleotides match TRBD2. This CDR3 contains 14 residues. Germline values: CDR1 SGHAT, CDR2 FQNNGV. With V trimmed by 1 base and J by 5 bases, 1 base remained unmatched. The CDR3 DNA follows: TGTGCCAGCAGCTTAGGGCGGGAGACCGGGGAGCTGTTTTTT. Its protein is CASSLGRETGELFF.

This clonotype has a count of ten or more. The V call is TRBV20-1, the J call TRBJ1-2; TRBD1 agrees at 7 bases. The CDR3 loop spans 14 amino acids. V dropped 0 bases and J dropped 6; count of bases not matched to a gene: 7. Germline-derived CDR1 and CDR2 are DFQATT and SNEGSKA (reference sequence). CDR3 DNA sequence: TGCAGTGCTAGAGATTTGGGCAGGGGGGATGGCTACACCTTC. This translates into CSARDLGRGDGYTF.